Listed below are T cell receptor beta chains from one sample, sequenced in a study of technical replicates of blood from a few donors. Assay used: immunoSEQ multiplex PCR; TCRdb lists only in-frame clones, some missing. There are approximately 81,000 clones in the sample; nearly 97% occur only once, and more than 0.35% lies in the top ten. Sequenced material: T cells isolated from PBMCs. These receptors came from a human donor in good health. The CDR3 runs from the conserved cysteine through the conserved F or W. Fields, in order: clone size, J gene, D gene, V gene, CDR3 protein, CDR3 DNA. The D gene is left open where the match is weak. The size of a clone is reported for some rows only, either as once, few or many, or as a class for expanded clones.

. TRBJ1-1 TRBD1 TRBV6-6 CASRLNRLTGVIEAFF TGTGCCAGCAGATTAAACAGGTTGACAGGGGTAATTGAAGCTTTCTTT
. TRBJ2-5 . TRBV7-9 CASSFGETQYF TGTGCCAGCAGCTTCGGAGAGACCCAGTACTTC
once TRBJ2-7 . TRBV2 CASSEAPTEYEQYF TGTGCCAGCAGTGAAGCGCCGACAGAATACGAGCAGTACTTC
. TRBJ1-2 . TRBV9 CASSETLADYGYTF TGTGCCAGCAGCGAGACTTTGGCGGACTATGGCTACACCTTC
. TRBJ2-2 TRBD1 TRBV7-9 CAGEQGTGELFF TGTGCCGGCGAACAGGGGACCGGGGAGCTGTTTTTT
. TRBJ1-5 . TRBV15 CATSGEGSGQPQHF TGTGCCACCAGCGGAGAGGGCAGCGGTCAGCCCCAGCATTTT
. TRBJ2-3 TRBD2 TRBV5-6 CASSLRRLAGRVADTQYF TGTGCCAGCAGCTTGAGGAGACTAGCGGGGAGGGTTGCAGATACGCAGTATTTT
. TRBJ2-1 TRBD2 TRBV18 CASSPGTSYDEQFF TGTGCCAGCTCACCCGGGACTAGCTACGATGAGCAGTTCTTC
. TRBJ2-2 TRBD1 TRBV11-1 CASRDRGPGELFF TGTGCCAGCCGGGACAGGGGACCCGGGGAGCTGTTTTTT
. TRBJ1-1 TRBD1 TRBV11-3 CASSGMDRKAFF TGTGCCAGCAGCGGGATGGACAGGAAAGCTTTCTTT
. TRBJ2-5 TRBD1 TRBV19 CASSTGTGQETQYF TGTGCCAGTAGTACCGGGACAGGGCAAGAGACCCAGTACTTC
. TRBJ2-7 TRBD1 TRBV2 CASNLNLGQGTYEQYF TGTGCCAGCAACCTAAACCTGGGACAGGGAACCTACGAGCAGTACTTC
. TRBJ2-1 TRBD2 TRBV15 CATSRGLAGVHNEQFF TGTGCCACCAGCAGAGGTCTAGCGGGAGTACACAATGAGCAGTTCTTC
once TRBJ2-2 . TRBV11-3 CASSGDANTGELFF TGTGCCAGCAGCGGAGATGCGAACACCGGGGAGCTGTTTTTT
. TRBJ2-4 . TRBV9 CASSVDSYFGNIQYF TGTGCCAGCAGCGTAGATTCCTATTTCGGAAACATTCAGTACTTC
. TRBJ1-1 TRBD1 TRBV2 CASSDLTGGTEAFF TGTGCCAGCAGTGATCTTACAGGGGGCACTGAAGCTTTCTTT
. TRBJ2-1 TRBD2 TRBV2 CASSPGGGRVYNEQFF TGTGCCAGTAGTCCCGGTGGGGGGAGGGTTTACAATGAGCAGTTCTTC
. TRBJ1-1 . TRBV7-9 CASSFEDWNTEAFF TGTGCCAGCAGCTTTGAGGACTGGAACACTGAAGCTTTCTTT
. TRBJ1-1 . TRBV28 CAGRGADGAEAFF TGTGCCGGACGGGGTGCCGACGGCGCTGAAGCTTTCTTT
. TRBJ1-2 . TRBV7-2 CASSLGGDGYTF TGTGCCAGCAGCTTGGGAGGGGATGGCTACACCTTC
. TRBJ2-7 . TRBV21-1 CASSKVDLRTGGYEQYF TGTGCCAGCAGCAAAGTAGATCTGAGGACAGGGGGCTACGAGCAGTACTTC
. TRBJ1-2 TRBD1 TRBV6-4 CASSVEGGPNYGYTF TGTGCCAGCAGTGTGGAAGGGGGCCCCAACTATGGCTACACCTTC
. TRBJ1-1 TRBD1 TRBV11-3 CASSLYRDREAFF TGTGCCAGCAGCCTTTACCGGGACAGGGAGGCTTTCTTT
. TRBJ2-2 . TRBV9 CASSPWDLHTGELFF TGTGCCAGCAGCCCCTGGGACTTGCACACCGGGGAGCTGTTTTTT
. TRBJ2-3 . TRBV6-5 CASNRSPLSTDTQYF TGTGCCAGCAACCGTAGTCCACTGAGCACAGATACGCAGTATTTT
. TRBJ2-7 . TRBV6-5 CASSRGGWEQYF TGTGCCAGCAGTCGCGGGGGCTGGGAGCAGTACTTC
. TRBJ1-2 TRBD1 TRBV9 CASGRGGRADGYTF TGTGCCAGCGGGAGAGGGGGCAGGGCGGATGGCTACACCTTC
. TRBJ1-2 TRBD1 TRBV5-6 CASSGTGEDYGYTF TGTGCCAGCAGCGGGACAGGGGAAGACTATGGCTACACCTTC
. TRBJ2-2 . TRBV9 CASSVGGTGELFF TGTGCCAGCAGCGTAGGAGGGACCGGGGAGCTGTTTTTT
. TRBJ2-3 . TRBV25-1 CASTLGGGTDTQYF TGTGCCAGCACTCTCGGGGGAGGCACAGATACGCAGTATTTT
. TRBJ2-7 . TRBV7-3 CASSSPSGRAEQYF TGTGCCAGCAGCTCACCCTCCGGCAGGGCCGAGCAGTACTTC
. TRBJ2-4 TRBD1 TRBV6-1 CASIGIDRELNIQYF TGTGCCAGCATAGGGATCGACAGGGAGTTAAACATTCAGTACTTC
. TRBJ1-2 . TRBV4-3 CASSQDLSISGYTF TGCGCCAGCAGCCAAGATTTATCTATTTCTGGCTACACCTTC